Below, 27 T cell receptor beta chains from the same sample are listed, as sequenced in a study of blood T cell repertoires in COVID-19. Assay: immunoSEQ multiplex PCR; the TCRdb copy retains only in-frame clones and omits some. The table shows roughly 100,000 clones, with around three quarters occurring only once. Material: peripheral blood. These receptors came from a man in his 70s with acute or convalescent COVID-19.

This chain links TRBV10-3 with TRBJ2-1; 7 positions match TRBD1. Germline trimming cut 0 bases from V and 1 base from J; bases unmatched to any gene: 3. CDR1 ENHRY and CDR2 SYGVKD come from the germline V gene. This CDR3 spans 16 amino acids. CDR3 sequence: CAISESGTASYNEQFF. CDR3 DNA: TGTGCCATCAGTGAGTCGGGGACAGCTTCCTACAATGAGCAGTTCTTC.

DNA for the CDR3: TGTGCCAGCAGTCCTGACAGGGAAGAGACCCAGTACTTC. It yields the protein CASSPDREETQYF. This rearrangement joins TRBV12-3 or TRBV12-4 to TRBJ2-5; 7 bases agree with TRBD1. CDR3 length: 13 amino acids. The junction had 3 bases not matched to a gene; V was cut back by 5 bases and J by 3 bases.

This clone occurred a few times. The rearrangement links TRBV7-3 to TRBJ2-7; D might be TRBD1 (6 bases). Trimming cost V 5 bases and J 3 bases, with 14 bases left between them. There are 14 residues in the CDR3. The germline V gene encodes CDR1 SGHTA and CDR2 FQGTGA. Written as DNA, the CDR3 is TGTGCCAGCAGCCCCGGTGGGGGCGGCTACGAGCAGTACTTC. Translated, it gives CASSPGGGGYEQYF. The variable domain in full, with the rest retrieved from reference TRBV7-3 and TRBJ2-7, is GAGVSQTPSNKVTEKGKYVELRCDPISGHTALYWYRQSLGQGPEFLIYFQGTGAADDSGLPNDRFFAVRPEGSVSTLKIQRTERGDSAVYLCASSPGGGGYEQYFGPGTRLTVT.

This clone showed up just once. The V and J genes are TRBV30 and TRBJ2-5; 9 nucleotides agree with TRBD2. The junction had 5 bases not matched to a gene; V was cut back by 1 base and J by 2 bases. CDR1 is GTSNPN and CDR2 is SVGIG in the germline V gene (reference sequence). This CDR3 is 15 amino acids long. This CDR3 is CAWSEGTSSQETQYF. The CDR3 DNA is TGTGCCTGGAGTGAGGGGACTAGCTCACAAGAGACCCAGTACTTC.

The chain joins TRBV3-1 (or the pseudogene TRBV3-2) to TRBJ2-5, with D tentatively TRBD2 (5 bases). Trimming cost V 0 bases and J 1 base, with 21 bases left between them. The CDR3 consists of 19 residues. The germline V gene encodes CDR1 LGHDT and CDR2 YNNKEL (reference sequence). The CDR3 is CASSQERWERGSGQETQYF. The DNA of the CDR3 is TGTGCCAGCAGCCAAGAGAGGTGGGAACGGGGATCCGGCCAAGAGACCCAGTACTTC.

A few counts support this clone. The rearrangement links TRBV3-1 (or the pseudogene TRBV3-2) to TRBJ2-1; TRBD1 agrees at 7 bases. The V and J ends lost 0 bases and 8 bases, in that order; junction bases with no gene match: 7. The CDR3 is 15 amino acids. Germline V gene lookup returns CDR1 LGHDT and CDR2 YNNKEL (reference sequence). CDR3 residues: CASSQEEGGRDEQFF. For the CDR3, the DNA is TGTGCCAGCAGCCAAGAAGAAGGGGGCAGGGATGAGCAGTTCTTC.

The chain carries TRBV7-2 and TRBJ2-2; 9 positions match TRBD2. The CDR3 covers 14 residues. Germline loops: CDR1 SGHTA, CDR2 FQGNSA. V gave up 4 bases and J gave up 6 bases; unmatched junction bases: 3. CDR3 amino acids: CASSSRLAAGELFF. DNA for the CDR3: TGTGCCAGCAGCTCCAGACTAGCGGCCGGGGAGCTGTTTTTT.

In this sample, this clone turned up once. V gene TRBV5-1 combines with J gene TRBJ2-5; 7 bases map to TRBD1. This CDR3 region has 16 residues. The germline CDR1 and CDR2 sequences are SGHRS and YFSETQ. V gave up 4 bases and J gave up 0 bases; unmatched junction bases: 9. The CDR3 region is CASSPRTGPYQETQYF. The CDR3 region has the DNA TGCGCCAGCAGCCCCCGGACAGGCCCGTACCAAGAGACCCAGTACTTC.

This rearrangement joins TRBV7-9 to TRBJ2-5, with 8 bases aligning to TRBD1. After removal of 11 bases from V and 1 base from J, the junction contained 6 bases not matched to a gene. Germline values: CDR1 SEHNR, CDR2 FQNEAQ (reference sequence). The CDR3 has 13 residues. The chain's CDR3 is CAVSGGIQETQYF. The CDR3 nucleotides are TGTGCCGTGTCAGGGGGCATCCAAGAGACCCAGTACTTC.

V gene TRBV19 combines with J gene TRBJ2-5; a possible D gene is TRBD2 (6 bases). The germline gives CDR1 LNHDA, CDR2 SQIVND (reference sequence). V lost 3 bases, J lost 2 bases, and 22 bases lay in between. This CDR3 spans 18 amino acids. The CDR3 DNA reads as TGTGCCAGTAGTATGCGGCGTTTCCAGCGGGCGCAACAAGAGACCCAGTACTTC. Residues: CASSMRRFQRAQQETQYF.

This chain joins TRBV7-9 and TRBJ1-1; D is uncertain. V lost 4 bases, J lost 3 bases, and 12 bases lay in between. In germline, CDR1 is SEHNR, CDR2 FQNEAQ (reference sequence). CDR3 length: 14 residues. CDR3 sequence reads: CASSSFTGDTEAFF. The DNA of the CDR3 is TGTGCCAGCAGCTCCTTCACCGGGGACACTGAAGCTTTCTTT.

V usage is TRBV9 and J usage is TRBJ1-2, with 7 bases lining up with TRBD1. There are 15 residues in the CDR3. J lost 1 base, V lost 0 bases, and 3 bases had no gene match. CDR1 SGDLS and CDR2 YYNGEE come from the germline V gene. The CDR3 here is CASSVGDSGNYGYTF. The CDR3 nucleotides are TGTGCCAGCAGCGTAGGGGACAGCGGTAACTATGGCTACACCTTC. The full variable domain, in which reference TRBV9 and TRBJ1-2 provide the parts outside the CDR3, is DSGVTQTPKHLITATGQRVTLRCSPRSGDLSVYWYQQSLDQGLQFLIQYYNGEERAKGNILERFSAQQFPDLHSELNLSSLELGDSALYFCASSVGDSGNYGYTFGSGTRLTVV.

This chain uses TRBV7-8 with TRBJ1-6, with D possibly being TRBD1 (6 bases). Trimming removed 2 bases from V and 7 bases from J, with 9 bases in between. Germline CDR1 reads SGHVS; CDR2 reads FQNEAQ. This CDR3 has 14 residues. Here the CDR3 reads CASSLTGRNSPLHF. DNA of the CDR3: TGTGCCAGCAGCTTAACAGGGCGGAATTCACCCCTCCACTTT.

This clone was detected only a few times. DNA for the CDR3: TGTGCCAGCAGTTTACGACAGGGTAACGGCTACACCTTC. It codes for CASSLRQGNGYTF. J is TRBJ1-2 and V is TRBV27, with TRBD1 identical over 7 bases. CDR1 MNHEY and CDR2 SMNVEV come from the germline V gene (reference sequence). The CDR3 consists of 13 residues. Trimming at V came to 2 bases and at J to 8 bases, leaving 5 bases not matched to a gene.

The rearrangement joins TRBV5-6 to TRBJ1-5; D possibly corresponds to TRBD1 (6 bases). V shed 5 bases and J shed 9 bases, with 15 bases lying between them. The CDR3 extends over 13 amino acids. Germline values: CDR1 SGHDT, CDR2 YYEEEE. CDR3 loop: CASSRQVDSPQHF. In nucleotides, the CDR3 is TGTGCCAGCAGTCGACAGGTAGATTCGCCCCAGCATTTT.

As for this clone: At the DNA level, this CDR3 is encoded by other sequences in the same sample as well. This chain connects TRBV5-1 to TRBJ1-6; 7 bases agree with TRBD1. This CDR3 has 14 residues. V lost 4 bases and J lost 6; bases outside the gene matches: 4. The germline CDR1 and CDR2 sequences are SGHRS and YFSETQ. CDR3 residues: CASSPGTANSPLHF. The CDR3, as DNA: TGCGCCAGCAGCCCCGGGACAGCTAATTCACCCCTCCACTTT.

The chain links TRBV18 to TRBJ2-2; possible D gene TRBD2, 5 bases. There are 16 residues in the CDR3. CDR1 KGHSH and CDR2 LQKENI come from the germline V gene. V shed 2 bases and J shed 5 bases, with 15 bases lying between them. The CDR3 nucleotides read TGTGCCAGCTCACCAGGGGTCCAAACGGGGACCGGGGAGCTGTTTTTT. Amino acid sequence: CASSPGVQTGTGELFF.

Only a few counts were recorded for this clone. The chain carries TRBV18 and TRBJ2-1; perhaps TRBD1 as D (6 bases). The germline V gene encodes CDR1 KGHSH and CDR2 LQKENI. This CDR3 region has 15 residues. V gave up 6 bases and J gave up 6 bases, with 18 bases separating them. CDR3 sequence reads: CASSTGTRMGNEQFF. The CDR3 DNA follows: TGTGCCAGCTCGACCGGGACAAGGATGGGCAATGAGCAGTTCTTC.

The chain has TRBV12-3 or TRBV12-4 and TRBJ1-1; D not certain. V lost 5 bases and J lost 8, with 12 bases in between. The CDR3 loop spans 12 amino acids. CDR3 region: CASSAGISEAFF. The CDR3, as DNA: TGTGCCAGCAGTGCAGGCATTTCCGAAGCTTTCTTT.

The chain employs TRBV4-1 and TRBJ2-5, with D tentatively TRBD2 (5 bases). In germline, CDR1 is MGHRA, CDR2 YSYEKL. V lost 2 bases to trimming and J lost 3 bases, with 22 bases between them. This CDR3 spans 18 amino acids. CDR3 protein: CASSQFGFGTGLEETQYF. For the CDR3, the DNA is TGCGCCAGCAGCCAATTTGGTTTCGGAACCGGACTGGAAGAGACCCAGTACTTC.

The chain is built from TRBV5-4 and TRBJ2-3; a possible D gene is TRBD1 (6 bases). CDR3 length: 16 residues. Deletions cut 2 bases from V and 2 bases from J, with 15 bases between. Germline CDR1 and CDR2: SGHNT and YYREEE (reference sequence). The CDR3 reads CASSLGFGQITDTQYF. The CDR3 nucleotides read TGTGCCAGCAGCTTAGGGTTTGGACAGATCACAGATACGCAGTATTTT.

V is TRBV2 and J is TRBJ2-2; 11 bases match TRBD1. This CDR3 region has 15 residues. J lost 6 bases, V lost 7 bases, and 7 bases had no gene match. Per the germline V gene, CDR1 is SNHLY and CDR2 is FYNNEI. The CDR3 bases are TGTGCCAGCACCACGGGGACAGGGGGTTCCGGGGAGCTGTTTTTT. The encoded protein is CASTTGTGGSGELFF. Combining the CDR3 with reference TRBV2 and TRBJ2-2 gives the whole variable domain EPEVTQTPSHQVTQMGQEVILRCVPISNHLYFYWYRQILGQKVEFLVSFYNNEISEKSEIFDDQFSVERPDGSNFTLKIRSTKLEDSAMYFCASTTGTGGSGELFFGEGSRLTVL.

The V gene is TRBV2, the J gene TRBJ1-1, with D perhaps matching TRBD1 (5 bases). This CDR3 contains 14 residues. Germline CDR1 and CDR2: SNHLY and FYNNEI. V gave up 6 bases and J gave up 8 bases, with 19 bases separating them. The CDR3 loop is CASSAQAQTEEAFF. CDR3 sequence (DNA): TGTGCCAGCAGCGCACAGGCTCAAACAGAGGAAGCTTTCTTT.

The chain joins TRBV10-2 to TRBJ1-1; D is perhaps TRBD1 (6 bases). Trimming stripped 4 bases from V and 2 bases from J, with 11 bases between. Per germline, CDR1 WSHSY and CDR2 SAAADI. CDR3 length: 14 amino acids. The CDR3 here is CASSGYRENTEAFF. CDR3 nucleotide sequence: TGCGCCAGCAGTGGATACAGGGAAAACACTGAAGCTTTCTTT.

The V and J genes are TRBV6-5 and TRBJ1-2, with D maybe TRBD1 (5 bases). V was trimmed by 6 bases and J by 4 bases, leaving 15 bases between them. The germline gives CDR1 MNHEY, CDR2 SVGAGI. The length of the CDR3 is 14 residues. The CDR3 is CASSPPGLGYGYTF. CDR3 in DNA: TGTGCCAGCAGCCCACCGGGACTGGGCTATGGCTACACCTTC.

The rearrangement links TRBV11-2 to TRBJ2-5; D uncertain. V lost 6 bases, J lost 3 bases, and 5 bases lay in between. In germline, CDR1 is SGHAT, CDR2 FQNNGV. CDR3 length: 11 amino acids. CDR3 bases: TGTGCCAGCAGTTCTAAAGAGACCCAGTACTTC. It translates to CASSSKETQYF.

The CDR3: CASIELGSGNTIYF. Here the CDR3 DNA reads TGTGCCAGCATTGAGCTAGGCTCTGGAAACACCATATATTTT. The V gene is TRBV28, the J gene TRBJ1-3, with no clear D. Deletions cut 7 bases from V and 0 bases from J, with 10 bases between. This CDR3 is 14 amino acids long. From germline, CDR1 is MDHEN and CDR2 SYDVKM.